The subject of this entry is one T cell receptor (beta chain). V lost 6 bases and J lost 8; bases outside the gene matches: 8. The CDR3 totals 15 residues. Healthy Caucasians from Russia aged roughly 6 to 95 served as donors. Each sample gave at least 6.5 million isolated PBMCs. This sample was included in a study of blood T cells in healthy people across ages. Using a J-beta primer mix together with a sample-barcoded 5' primer, a second PCR was run for roughly 6 to 12 cycles. A tag from a template-switch adaptor with 12 random nucleotides marked each cDNA molecule. Per sample, CDR3-containing paired-end reads numbered at least 2.5 million. TCRdb independently ran MiXCR on the 5' RACE reads; one entry per CDR3 protein. The sample includes about 1.8 million distinct CDR3 sequences, approximately 50% of them seen just once.

This rearrangement joins TRBV12-3 or TRBV12-4 to TRBJ2-1, with 12 positions matching TRBD2. This TCR was recovered from a woman between 40 and 50 years old in good health. Sample: blood. The DNA for the CDR3 is TGTGCCAGCAGAAGAACTAGCGGGGGGACCCATGAGCAGTTCTTC. Translation: CASRRTSGGTHEQFF.